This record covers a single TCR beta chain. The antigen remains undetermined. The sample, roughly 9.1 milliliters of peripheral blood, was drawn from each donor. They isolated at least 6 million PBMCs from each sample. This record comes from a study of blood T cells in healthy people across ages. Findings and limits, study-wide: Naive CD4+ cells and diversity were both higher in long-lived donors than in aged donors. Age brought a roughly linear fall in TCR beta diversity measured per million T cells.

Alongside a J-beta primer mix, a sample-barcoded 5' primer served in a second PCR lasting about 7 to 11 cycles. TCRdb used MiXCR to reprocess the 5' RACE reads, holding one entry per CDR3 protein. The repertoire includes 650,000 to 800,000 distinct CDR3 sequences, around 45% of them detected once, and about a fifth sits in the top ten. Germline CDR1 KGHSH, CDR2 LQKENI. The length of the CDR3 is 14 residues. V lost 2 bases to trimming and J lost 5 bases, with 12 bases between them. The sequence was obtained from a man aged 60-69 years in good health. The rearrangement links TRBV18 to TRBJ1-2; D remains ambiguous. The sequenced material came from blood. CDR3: CASSPGEPLYGYTF. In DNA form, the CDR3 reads TGTGCCAGCTCACCAGGAGAGCCTTTATATGGCTACACCTTC.